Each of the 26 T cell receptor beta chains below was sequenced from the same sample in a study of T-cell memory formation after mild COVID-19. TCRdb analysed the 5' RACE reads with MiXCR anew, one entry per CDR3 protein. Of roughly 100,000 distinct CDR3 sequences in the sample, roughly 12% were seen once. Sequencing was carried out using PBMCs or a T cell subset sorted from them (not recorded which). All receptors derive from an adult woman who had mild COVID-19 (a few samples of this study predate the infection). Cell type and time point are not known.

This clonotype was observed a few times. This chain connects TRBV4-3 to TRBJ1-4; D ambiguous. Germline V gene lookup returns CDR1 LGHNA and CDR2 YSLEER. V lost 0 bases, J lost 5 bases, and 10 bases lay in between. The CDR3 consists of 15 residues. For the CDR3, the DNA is TGCGCCAGCAGCCAAGATGTAGGGATAAATGAAAAACTGTTTTTT. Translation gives CASSQDVGINEKLFF.

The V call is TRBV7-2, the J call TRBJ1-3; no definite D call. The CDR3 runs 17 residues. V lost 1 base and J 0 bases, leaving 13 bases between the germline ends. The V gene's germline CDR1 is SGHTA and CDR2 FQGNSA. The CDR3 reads CASSLVGHASSGNTIYF. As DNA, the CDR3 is TGTGCCAGCAGCTTAGTTGGTCACGCCAGCTCTGGAAACACCATATATTTT.

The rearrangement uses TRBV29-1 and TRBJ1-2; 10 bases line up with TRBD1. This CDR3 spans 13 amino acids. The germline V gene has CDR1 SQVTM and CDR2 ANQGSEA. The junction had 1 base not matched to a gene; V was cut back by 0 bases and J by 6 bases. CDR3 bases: TGCAGCGTTGAAGAGGGGACAGGGGATGGCTACACCTTC. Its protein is CSVEEGTGDGYTF. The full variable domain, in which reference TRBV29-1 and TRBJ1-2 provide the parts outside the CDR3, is SAVISQKPSRDICQRGTSLTIQCQVDSQVTMMFWYRQQPGQSLTLIATANQGSEATYESGFVIDKFPISRPNLTFSTLTVSNMSPEDSSIYLCSVEEGTGDGYTFGSGTRLTVV.

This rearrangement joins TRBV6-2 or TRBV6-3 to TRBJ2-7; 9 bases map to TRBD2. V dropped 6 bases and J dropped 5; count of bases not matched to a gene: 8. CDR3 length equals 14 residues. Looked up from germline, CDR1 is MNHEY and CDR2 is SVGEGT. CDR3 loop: CASSPTSGSHEQYF. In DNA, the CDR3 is TGTGCCAGCAGCCCGACTAGCGGAAGCCACGAGCAGTACTTC.

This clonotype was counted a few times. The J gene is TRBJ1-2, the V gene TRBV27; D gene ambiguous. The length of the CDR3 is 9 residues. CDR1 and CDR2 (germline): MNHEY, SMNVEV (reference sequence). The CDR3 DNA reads TGTGGGAGTCGATATGGCTACACCTTC. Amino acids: CGSRYGYTF.

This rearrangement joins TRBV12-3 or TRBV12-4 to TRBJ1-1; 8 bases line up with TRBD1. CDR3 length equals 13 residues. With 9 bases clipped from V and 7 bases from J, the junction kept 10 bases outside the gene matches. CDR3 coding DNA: TGTGCCAGTAGCGCGGCAGGGGGCGGTGAAGCTTTCTTT. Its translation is CASSAAGGGEAFF.

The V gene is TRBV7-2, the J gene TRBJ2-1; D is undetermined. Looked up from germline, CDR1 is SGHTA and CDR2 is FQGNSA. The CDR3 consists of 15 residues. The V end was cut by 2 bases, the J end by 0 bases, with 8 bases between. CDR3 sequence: CASSLSRNSYNEQFF. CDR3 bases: TGTGCCAGCAGCTTAAGCAGGAACTCCTACAATGAGCAGTTCTTC.

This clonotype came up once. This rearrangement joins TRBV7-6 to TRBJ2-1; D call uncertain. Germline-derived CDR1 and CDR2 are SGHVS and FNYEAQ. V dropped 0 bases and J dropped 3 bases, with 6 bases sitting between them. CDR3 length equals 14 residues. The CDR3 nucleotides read TGTGCCAGCAGCTTAGCAACAGACTACAATGAGCAGTTCTTC. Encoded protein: CASSLATDYNEQFF.

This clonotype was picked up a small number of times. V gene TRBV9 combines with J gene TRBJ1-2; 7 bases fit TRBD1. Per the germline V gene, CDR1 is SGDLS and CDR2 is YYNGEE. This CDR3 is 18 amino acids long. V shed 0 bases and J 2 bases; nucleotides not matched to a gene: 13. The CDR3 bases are TGTGCCAGCAGCGTAGCTTGGGACCGAGGGGGCGGGAACTATGGCTACACCTTC. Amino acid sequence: CASSVAWDRGGGNYGYTF.

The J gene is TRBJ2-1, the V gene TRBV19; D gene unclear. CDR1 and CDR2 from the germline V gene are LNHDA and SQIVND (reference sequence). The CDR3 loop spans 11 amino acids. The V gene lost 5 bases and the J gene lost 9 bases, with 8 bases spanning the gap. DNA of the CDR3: TGTGCCAGTAGTTTATTGAGTGAGCAGTTCTTC. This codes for CASSLLSEQFF.

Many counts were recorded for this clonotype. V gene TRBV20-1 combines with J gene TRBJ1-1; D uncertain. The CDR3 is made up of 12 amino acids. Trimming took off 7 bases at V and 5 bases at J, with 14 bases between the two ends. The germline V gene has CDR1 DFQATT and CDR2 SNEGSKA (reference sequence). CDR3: CSGGRRETEAFF. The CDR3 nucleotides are TGCAGTGGCGGCAGGCGGGAGACTGAAGCTTTCTTT.

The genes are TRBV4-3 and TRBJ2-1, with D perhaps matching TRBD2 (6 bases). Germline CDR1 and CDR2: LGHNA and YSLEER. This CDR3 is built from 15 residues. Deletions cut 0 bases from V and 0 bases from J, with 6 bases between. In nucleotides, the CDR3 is TGCGCCAGCAGCCAAGACGGGAGCTCCTACAATGAGCAGTTCTTC. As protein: CASSQDGSSYNEQFF.

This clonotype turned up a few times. The DNA for the CDR3 is TGTGCCAGCAGTTCTACTACGCAGTATTTT. Its protein product is CASSSTTQYF. The chain links TRBV6-5 to TRBJ2-3; no clear D gene. The CDR3 consists of 10 residues. The germline V gene has CDR1 MNHEY and CDR2 SVGAGI. The germline V and J ends were trimmed by 4 bases and 8 bases, with 4 bases remaining between them.

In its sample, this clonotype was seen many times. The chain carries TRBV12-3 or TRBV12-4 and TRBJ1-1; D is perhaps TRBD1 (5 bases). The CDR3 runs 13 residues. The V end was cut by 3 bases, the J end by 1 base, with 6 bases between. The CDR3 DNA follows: TGTGCCAGCAGTTTGGGGCAGAACACTGAAGCTTTCTTT. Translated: CASSLGQNTEAFF.

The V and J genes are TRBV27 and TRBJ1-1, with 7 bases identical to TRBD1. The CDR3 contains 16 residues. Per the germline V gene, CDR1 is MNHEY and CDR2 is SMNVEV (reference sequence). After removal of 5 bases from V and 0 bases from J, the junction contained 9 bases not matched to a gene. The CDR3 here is CASSPLPGGMNTEAFF. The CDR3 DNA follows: TGTGCCAGCAGTCCGCTTCCAGGGGGTATGAACACTGAAGCTTTCTTT.

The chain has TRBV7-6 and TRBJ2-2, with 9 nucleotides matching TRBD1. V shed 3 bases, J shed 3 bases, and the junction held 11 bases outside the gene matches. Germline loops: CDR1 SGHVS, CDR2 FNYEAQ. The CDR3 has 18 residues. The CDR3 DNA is TGTGCCAGCAGCTTTTTCGCGGCGGGACAGGGAGACACCGGGGAGCTGTTTTTT. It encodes CASSFFAAGQGDTGELFF.

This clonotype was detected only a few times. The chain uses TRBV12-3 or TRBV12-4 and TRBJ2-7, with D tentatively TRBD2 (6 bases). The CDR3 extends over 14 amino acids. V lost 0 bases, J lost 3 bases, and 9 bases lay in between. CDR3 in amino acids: CASSLAGTYYEQYF. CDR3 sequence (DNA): TGTGCCAGCAGTTTAGCTGGGACTTACTACGAGCAGTACTTC.

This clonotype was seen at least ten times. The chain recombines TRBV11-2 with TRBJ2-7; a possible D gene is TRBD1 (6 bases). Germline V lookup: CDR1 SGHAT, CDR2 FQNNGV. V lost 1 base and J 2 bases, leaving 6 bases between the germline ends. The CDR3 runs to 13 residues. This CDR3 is CASSLGTAYEQYF. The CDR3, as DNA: TGTGCCAGCAGCTTAGGGACAGCCTACGAGCAGTACTTC.

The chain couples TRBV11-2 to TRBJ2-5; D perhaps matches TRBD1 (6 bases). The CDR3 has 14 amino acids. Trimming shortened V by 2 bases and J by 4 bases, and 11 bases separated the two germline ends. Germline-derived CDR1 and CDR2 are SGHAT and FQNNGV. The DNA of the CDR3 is TGTGCCAGCAGCTTACCAGGGGTGAGAGAGACCCAGTACTTC. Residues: CASSLPGVRETQYF.

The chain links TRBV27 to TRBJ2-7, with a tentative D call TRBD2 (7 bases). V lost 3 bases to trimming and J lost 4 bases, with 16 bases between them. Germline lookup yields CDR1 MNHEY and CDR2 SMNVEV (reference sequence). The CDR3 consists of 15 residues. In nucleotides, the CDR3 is TGTGCCAGCAGTTTTGTAGGGGGAGGGCCTTACGAGCAGTACTTC. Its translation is CASSFVGGGPYEQYF.

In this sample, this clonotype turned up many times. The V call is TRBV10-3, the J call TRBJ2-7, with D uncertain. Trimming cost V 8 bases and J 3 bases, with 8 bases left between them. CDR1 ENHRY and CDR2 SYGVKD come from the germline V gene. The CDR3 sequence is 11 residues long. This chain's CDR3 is CAIGWGYEQYF. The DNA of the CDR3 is TGTGCCATCGGATGGGGCTACGAGCAGTACTTC.

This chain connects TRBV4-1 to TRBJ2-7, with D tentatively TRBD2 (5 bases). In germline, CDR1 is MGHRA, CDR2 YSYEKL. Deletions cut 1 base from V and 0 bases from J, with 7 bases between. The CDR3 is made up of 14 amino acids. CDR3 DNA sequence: TGCGCCAGCAGCCAAGTTGGGAGCTCCTACGAGCAGTACTTC. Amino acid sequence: CASSQVGSSYEQYF.

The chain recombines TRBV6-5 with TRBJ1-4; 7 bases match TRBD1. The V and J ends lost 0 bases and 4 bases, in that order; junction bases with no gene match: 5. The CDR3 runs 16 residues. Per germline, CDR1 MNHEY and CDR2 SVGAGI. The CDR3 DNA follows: TGTGCCAGCAGTTACTCTGGGGACAGATTTAATGAAAAACTGTTTTTT. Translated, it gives CASSYSGDRFNEKLFF.

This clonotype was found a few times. The CDR3 sequence is CSVVLLGTEVYEQYF. The CDR3 region has the DNA TGCAGCGTTGTGTTACTGGGGACGGAAGTCTACGAGCAGTACTTC. The genes are TRBV29-1 and TRBJ2-7; the D gene could be TRBD1 or TRBD2 (5 bases each). V was shortened by 4 bases and J by 3 bases, with 19 bases between the two germline ends. The CDR3 is made up of 15 amino acids. In germline, CDR1 is SQVTM, CDR2 ANQGSEA.

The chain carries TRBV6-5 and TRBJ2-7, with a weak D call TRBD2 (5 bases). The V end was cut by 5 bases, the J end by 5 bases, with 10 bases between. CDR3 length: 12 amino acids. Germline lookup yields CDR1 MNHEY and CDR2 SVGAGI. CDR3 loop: CASSPSGDEQYF. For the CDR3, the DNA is TGTGCCAGCAGTCCCTCCGGGGACGAGCAGTACTTC.

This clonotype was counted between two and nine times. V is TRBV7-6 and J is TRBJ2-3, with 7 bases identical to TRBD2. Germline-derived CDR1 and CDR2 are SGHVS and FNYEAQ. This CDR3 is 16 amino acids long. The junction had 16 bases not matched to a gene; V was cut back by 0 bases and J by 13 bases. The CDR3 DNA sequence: TGTGCCAGCAGCTTAGCGGGGGACTACTCACAGATACCCAAGTATTTT. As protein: CASSLAGDYSQIPKYF.